This T cell receptor (beta chain) appears in the sequencing data of a study of tumor-infiltrating lymphocytes in primary liver carcinoma. The CDR3 totals 13 residues. Germline V gives CDR1 MNHNY, CDR2 SVGAGI (reference sequence). The V end was cut by 6 bases, the J end by 4 bases, with 9 bases between. This clonotype was observed many times. Its antigen is undetermined. Findings and limits, study-wide: When set against blood, tumors had a significantly higher top-250-clone fraction (p = 0.039). Tumor-blood pairs (like tumor-adjacent pairs) overlapped less than tumor region pairs did.

The blood RNA (from unsorted whole blood) was obtained, and germline DNA was also extracted. At sampling, these chronic HBV carriers had received no treatment. Production of TCR beta cDNA used approximately 480 ng total RNA together with a constant-region primer. Libraries for TCR beta were built through three nested multiplex PCR rounds, which together made up a slightly modified ARM-PCR procedure. The opening two PCR rounds, ten to eleven cycles each, paired TRBV1-TRBV30 forward primers with a C-beta reverse primer. TCRdb re-called the multiplex PCR reads with MiXCR, one entry per CDR3 protein. The sample lists about 330,000 distinct CDR3 sequences, approximately 64% occurring once.

Sample: peripheral blood. This receptor was taken from a man in his forties with primary liver carcinoma and hepatitis B virus infection. The chain carries TRBV6-6 and TRBJ2-2, with D perhaps matching TRBD2 (6 bases). DNA for the CDR3: TGTGCCAGCAGGCGGGATGGCACCGGGGAGCTGTTTTTT. Its translation: CASRRDGTGELFF.